This T cell receptor beta chain was found in a study of beta chain features in type 1 diabetes. Study in general: Age, gender, cell numbers and subset yield matched between patients and controls.

The purity of all sorted populations exceeded 95%. V shed 5 bases and J shed 8 bases, with 13 bases lying between them. The CDR3 runs to 13 residues. Germline CDR1 is MGHDK and CDR2 is SYGVNS. Expressed TCRB transcripts were sequenced after all isolated RNA was converted to cDNA. This table comes from immunoSEQ multiplex PCR, and its TCRdb copy is limited to in-frame clones, with some not included. Here the sample spans about 900,000 clones, roughly a sixth being singletons. The clonotype comes from a woman under 30 in good health. Sequencing used naive CD4+ T cells from blood. The chain uses TRBV25-1 and TRBJ2-1; maybe TRBD1 (6 bases). CDR3 sequence: CASSKQGSDEQFF. DNA for the CDR3: TGTGCCAGCAGTAAACAGGGTTCAGATGAGCAGTTCTTC. Filled out from reference TRBV25-1 and TRBJ2-1, the complete variable domain reads EADIYQTPRYLVIGTGKKITLECSQTMGHDKMYWYQQDPGMELHLIHYSYGVNSTEKGDLSSESTVSRIRTEHFPLTLESARPSHTSQYLCASSKQGSDEQFFGPGTRLTVL.